This T cell receptor beta chain was sequenced in a study of cytotoxic CD8 clonotypes in ibrutinib-treated CLL. In the study overall: There were about 11 relapsed/refractory patients and about 14 treatment-naive patients, and around 18 were IGHV unmutated.

Germline V gene data show CDR1 as MDHEN and CDR2 as SYDVKM. V lost 2 bases and J lost 2, with 13 bases in between. The CDR3 consists of 16 residues. Sequenced by immunoSEQ multiplex PCR; TCRdb stores in-frame clones only, minus some. The table has about 40,000 clones, just over 70% seen once. The sample consisted of PBMCs, taken at disease progression, from a patient treated with ibrutinib. This chain links TRBV28 with TRBJ2-1; D not resolved. The TCR sequence derives from a human donor with chronic lymphocytic leukemia. CDR3 coding DNA: TGTGCCAGCAGTTTACGACGGTCCCTTACCTACAATGAGCAGTTCTTC. As protein: CASSLRRSLTYNEQFF.